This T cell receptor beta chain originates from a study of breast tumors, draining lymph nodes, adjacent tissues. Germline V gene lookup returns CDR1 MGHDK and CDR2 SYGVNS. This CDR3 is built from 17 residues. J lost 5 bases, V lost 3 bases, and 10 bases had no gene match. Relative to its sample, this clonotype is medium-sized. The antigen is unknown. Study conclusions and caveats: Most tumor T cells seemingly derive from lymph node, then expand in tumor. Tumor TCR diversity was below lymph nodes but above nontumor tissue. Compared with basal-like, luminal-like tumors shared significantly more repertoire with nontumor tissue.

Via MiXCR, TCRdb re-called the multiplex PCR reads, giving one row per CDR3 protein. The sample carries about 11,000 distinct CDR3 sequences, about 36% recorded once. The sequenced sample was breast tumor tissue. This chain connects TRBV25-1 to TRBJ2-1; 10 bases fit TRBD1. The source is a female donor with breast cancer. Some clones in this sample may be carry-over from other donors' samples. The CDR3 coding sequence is TGTGCCAGCAGTGACGGAAGGGGACAGGGGAGAAACAATGAGCAGTTCTTC. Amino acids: CASSDGRGQGRNNEQFF.